This passage covers 24 T cell receptor beta chains from one sample sequenced in a study of T cell repertoires in aging, cancer and after chemotherapy. A mixed TRB-A/B primer pool amplified rearranged TRB by multiplex touch-down PCR. TCRdb fed the multiplex PCR reads into MiXCR, producing one record per CDR3 protein. There are over 8,000 distinct CDR3 sequences in the sample; under 35% occur only once, and 3.5% to 4% lies in the top ten. TCR beta rearrangements were amplified from peripheral blood genomic DNA. The sample taken for sequencing was blood. These receptors were taken from a human donor in good health.

The genes are TRBV18 and TRBJ1-6, with D tentatively TRBD1 (5 bases). Germline loops: CDR1 KGHSH, CDR2 LQKENI. CDR3 length: 15 residues. V lost 4 bases and J 7 bases, leaving 14 bases between the germline ends. The CDR3 region is CASSQVGQGNSPLHF. As DNA, the CDR3 is TGTGCCAGCTCACAGGTCGGCCAGGGAAATTCACCCCTCCACTTT.

This clonotype was recorded a few times. The rearrangement joins TRBV12-3 or TRBV12-4 to TRBJ2-2, with D hard to call. The V and J ends lost 4 bases and 7 bases respectively, with 10 bases between them. CDR3 length equals 13 residues. CDR3 protein: CASSSQHNGELFF. The CDR3 coding sequence is TGTGCCAGCAGTTCACAGCACAACGGGGAGCTGTTTTTT.

This sequence joins TRBV24-1 and TRBJ2-2; D might be TRBD1 or TRBD2, each matching 5 bases. V was trimmed by 0 bases and J by 6 bases, leaving 16 bases between them. This CDR3 region has 17 residues. CDR1 KGHDR and CDR2 SFDVKD come from the germline V gene. Here the CDR3 reads CATSDLRGATGPGELFF. Written as DNA, the CDR3 is TGTGCCACCAGTGATTTGCGAGGGGCCACGGGGCCCGGGGAGCTGTTTTTT.

The chain links TRBV20-1 to TRBJ1-2; 11 nucleotides agree with TRBD1. V was pared by 5 bases and J by 6 bases, with 8 bases of the junction left unmatched. CDR1 and CDR2 (germline): DFQATT, SNEGSKA (reference sequence). The CDR3 length is 14 residues. The CDR3 sequence: CSAGQGASENGYTF. DNA for the CDR3: TGCAGTGCTGGACAGGGGGCGAGTGAGAATGGCTACACCTTC.

This clonotype was observed a handful of times. The J gene is TRBJ1-4, the V gene TRBV6-5; 7 bases map to TRBD1. V shed 6 bases and J 8 bases; nucleotides not matched to a gene: 9. CDR1 and CDR2 from the germline V gene are MNHEY and SVGAGI. The CDR3 totals 14 residues. Here the CDR3 DNA reads TGTGCCAGCAGAGTTGACAGGGAGCGGGAAAAACTGTTTTTT. Residues: CASRVDREREKLFF.

This clonotype has just a few counts. This chain links TRBV10-3 with TRBJ2-2, with TRBD1 identical over 11 bases. V shed 5 bases and J 7 bases; nucleotides not matched to a gene: 9. Germline CDR1 and CDR2: ENHRY and SYGVKD. This CDR3 spans 16 amino acids. The CDR3 here is CAISPGTGGVGGELFF. The DNA for the CDR3 is TGTGCCATCAGTCCCGGGACAGGGGGGGTTGGCGGGGAGCTGTTTTTT.

This clonotype occurred a few times. V usage is TRBV10-3 and J usage is TRBJ1-1; D not resolved. The germline gives CDR1 ENHRY, CDR2 SYGVKD. The germline V and J ends were trimmed by 2 bases and 11 bases, with 18 bases remaining between them. This CDR3 comprises 14 residues. CDR3 protein: CAISEPRAKQRAFF. CDR3 nucleotides: TGTGCCATCAGTGAGCCCCGGGCCAAACAACGGGCTTTCTTT.

The V and J genes are TRBV11-1 and TRBJ2-7, with D possibly TRBD1 on 6 matching bases. CDR3 length: 12 amino acids. V gave up 3 bases and J gave up 12 bases, with 15 bases separating them. Germline V gives CDR1 SGHAT, CDR2 FQDESV (reference sequence). The CDR3 loop reads CASSFSLGQMYV. CDR3 coding DNA: TGTGCCAGCAGCTTTTCGCTCGGACAGATGTACGTC.

This clonotype occurred a few times. The V call is TRBV7-2, the J call TRBJ2-1, with 10 bases identical to TRBD1. This CDR3 is 13 amino acids long. Trimming took 8 bases from V and 8 from J; bases not matched to a gene: 6. From germline, CDR1 is SGHTA and CDR2 FQGNSA. This chain's CDR3 is CASRDRGIDEQFF. The CDR3 DNA is TGTGCCAGCCGGGACAGGGGCATCGATGAGCAGTTCTTC.

The chain couples TRBV6-2 or TRBV6-3 to TRBJ1-2, with D possibly matching TRBD1 (5 bases). Trimming took 0 bases from V and 5 from J, leaving 16 bases between them. The CDR3 is made up of 16 amino acids. CDR1 is MNHEY and CDR2 is SVGEGT in the germline V gene. The CDR3, as DNA: TGTGCCAGCAGTTACTCCTTCTCGACAGCCTCTTATGGCTACACCTTC. Its translation: CASSYSFSTASYGYTF.

This clonotype is medium-sized (0.01 to 0.1%). V and J are TRBV6-2 or TRBV6-3 and TRBJ2-3; D uncertain. This CDR3 has 15 amino acids. Trimming stripped 0 bases from V and 2 bases from J, with 9 bases between. Germline CDR1 is MNHEY and CDR2 is SVGEGT. CDR3: CASSYSGVYTDTQYF. The DNA of the CDR3 is TGTGCCAGCAGTTACTCTGGGGTTTACACAGATACGCAGTATTTT.

This clonotype was counted between two and nine times. The V gene is TRBV27, the J gene TRBJ2-4, with 9 bases that match TRBD1. CDR1 is MNHEY and CDR2 is SMNVEV in the germline V gene (reference sequence). The CDR3 has 17 residues. Trimming cost V 4 bases and J 0 bases; bases outside gene matches: 7. The CDR3 DNA sequence: TGTGCCAGCAGTTCCCTTCCGGGACAGGGAGCCAAAAACATTCAGTACTTC. This translates into CASSSLPGQGAKNIQYF.

This chain links TRBV7-6 with TRBJ2-7; TRBD2 matches 7 bases. Germline values: CDR1 SGHVS, CDR2 FNYEAQ. The CDR3 loop spans 13 amino acids. The V and J ends lost 2 bases and 4 bases, in that order; junction bases with no gene match: 2. In nucleotides, the CDR3 is TGTGCCAGCAGCTTAATGGGAGGGTACGAGCAGTACTTC. This translates into CASSLMGGYEQYF.

The chain joins TRBV7-6 to TRBJ1-2, with TRBD1 matching over 10 bases. Germline V gene data show CDR1 as SGHVS and CDR2 as FNYEAQ. V lost 2 bases and J lost 3; bases outside the gene matches: 3. CDR3 length: 15 amino acids. The CDR3 DNA sequence: TGTGCCAGCAGCTTAACCGACAGGGGGCACTATGGCTACACCTTC. Protein product: CASSLTDRGHYGYTF.

This clonotype was detected only a few times. The chain carries TRBV20-1 and TRBJ1-1, with D possibly matching TRBD1 (5 bases). In germline, CDR1 is DFQATT, CDR2 SNEGSKA (reference sequence). V lost 6 bases and J 8 bases, leaving 13 bases between the germline ends. This CDR3 has 11 residues. This CDR3 reads CSAPWGREAFF. The CDR3 DNA reads as TGCAGTGCCCCCTGGGGCAGGGAAGCTTTCTTT.

Within the sample, this clonotype is medium-sized (0.01 to 0.1%). The rearrangement uses TRBV29-1 and TRBJ1-5; D possibly corresponds to TRBD1 (6 bases). V was clipped by 6 bases and J by 3 bases, with 21 bases between them. CDR3 length equals 16 residues. In germline, CDR1 is SQVTM, CDR2 ANQGSEA. DNA for the CDR3: TGCAGCGTGTTGGGACACCATGGGGATACCAATCAGCCCCAGCATTTT. This encodes CSVLGHHGDTNQPQHF.

This chain uses TRBV19 with TRBJ1-5; 7 positions agree with TRBD1. Germline V gene data show CDR1 as LNHDA and CDR2 as SQIVND (reference sequence). V trimming: 5 bases; J trimming: 6 bases; junction bases outside the gene matches: 7. This CDR3 has 14 amino acids. CDR3 residues: CASSPGTVIQPQHF. The DNA of the CDR3 is TGTGCCAGTAGTCCAGGGACAGTTATTCAGCCCCAGCATTTT.

The rearrangement links TRBV19 to TRBJ2-1, with 8 positions matching TRBD2. This CDR3 comprises 16 residues. V lost 4 bases to trimming and J lost 2 bases; unmatched junction nucleotides: 7. Germline V gene sequence: CDR1 LNHDA, CDR2 SQIVND (reference sequence). CDR3: CASSTPLADPYNEQFF. The CDR3 DNA is TGTGCCAGTAGTACTCCACTAGCGGATCCCTACAATGAGCAGTTCTTC.

Turning to this clonotype: One end of the junction fails to match germline, which may point to a read error. The rearrangement joins TRBV24-1 to TRBJ1-2, with TRBD1 identical over 10 bases. The germline CDR1 and CDR2 sequences are KGHDR and SFDVKD. The CDR3 is 16 amino acids. CDR3 amino acids: CVTSDRRDRGTAGYTF. The CDR3 coding sequence is TGTGTCACCAGTGACCGCCGGGACAGGGGAACGGCTGGCTACACCTTC.

This clonotype was counted a few times. The V and J genes are TRBV15 and TRBJ1-5; D is uncertain. The CDR3 covers 16 residues. The V end lost 1 base, the J end lost 4 bases, and 14 bases lay between the germline ends. From germline, CDR1 is LNHNV and CDR2 YYDKDF (reference sequence). The CDR3 nucleotides read TGTGCCACCAGCAGAGGTGGACTGGCGTCTAATCAGCCCCAGCATTTT. Translation gives CATSRGGLASNQPQHF.

This chain links TRBV29-1 with TRBJ2-5; no reliable D call. The V end was cut by 3 bases, the J end by 2 bases, with 7 bases between. CDR1 SQVTM and CDR2 ANQGSEA come from the germline V gene. This CDR3 has 12 residues. The CDR3 region has the DNA TGCAGCGTTGAGGTACGTCAAGAGACCCAGTACTTC. Protein product: CSVEVRQETQYF.

V and J are TRBV28 and TRBJ1-4, with D perhaps matching TRBD1 (5 bases). Germline CDR1 is MDHEN and CDR2 is SYDVKM. Trimming cost V 6 bases and J 6 bases, with 14 bases left between them. The CDR3 has 14 residues. The CDR3 sequence: CASRGPLPHEKLFF. The CDR3 DNA sequence: TGTGCCAGCAGGGGACCGCTGCCCCATGAAAAACTGTTTTTT.

With respect to this clonotype: Given a much more abundant clone one base away, this may be a read error. The V gene is TRBV6-5, the J gene TRBJ2-1; D is unclear. This CDR3 is 11 amino acids long. Germline CDR1 reads MNHEY; CDR2 reads SVGAGI. The germline V and J ends were trimmed by 0 bases and 9 bases, with 3 bases remaining between them. The CDR3 coding sequence is TGTGCCAGCAGTTACTCGTCTGAGCAGTTCTTC. Its protein is CASSYSSEQFF.

This clonotype was picked up one time. This chain uses TRBV9 with TRBJ2-7; D remains unclear. With 7 bases removed from V and 2 bases from J, the gap between germline ends came to 19 bases. The CDR3 sequence is 15 residues long. The germline V gene encodes CDR1 SGDLS and CDR2 YYNGEE. CDR3 nucleotide sequence: TGTGCCAGCGGGATGGGGAAATACTGGCCCTACGAGCAGTACGTC. Translating it yields CASGMGKYWPYEQYV.